One sample yielded the 30 T cell receptor beta chains listed below, sequenced in a study of identical twins (dated by TCRdb to 2016 to 2018). The receptor library was made with 5' RACE. This sample was sequenced with an Illumina HiSeq 2000. The public reads were run again by TCRdb, first through fastp at Q25 and then through MiXCR, and only productive beta chains were kept. Rows are unified per CDR3 protein, each entry keeping the most common DNA and genes. The sample has roughly 500,000 distinct CDR3 sequences on record, roughly a fifth of them singletons. The ten largest clones represent 0.8% to 1% of the sample. The same sample was also studied in work on T cells expressing NK-cell markers.

The sample was CD4+ T cells sorted from blood. These receptors all come from a woman between 18 and 29 years old in good health.

This clonotype was detected a few times. For the CDR3, the DNA is TGCAGTGCAGGGATGGCAGATACGCAGTATTTT. Translating it yields CSAGMADTQYF. The chain couples TRBV20-1 to TRBJ2-3, with D uncertain. Germline V lookup: CDR1 DFQATT, CDR2 SNEGSKA (reference sequence). Trimming removed 6 bases from V and 4 bases from J, with 8 bases in between. The CDR3 has 11 amino acids.

This clonotype has more than one count but fewer than ten. The chain combines TRBV5-6 with TRBJ1-5, with 10 bases identical to TRBD1. V shed 4 bases, J shed 0 bases, and the junction held 10 bases outside the gene matches. The germline V gene has CDR1 SGHDT and CDR2 YYEEEE. The CDR3 length is 18 residues. The CDR3 here is CASSRRDRGVYSNQPQHF. The CDR3 coding sequence is TGTGCCAGCAGCAGAAGGGACAGGGGCGTATATAGCAATCAGCCCCAGCATTTT.

The gene calls are TRBV10-2 and TRBJ2-1; the D is unclear. CDR1 is WSHSY, CDR2 SAAADI, per germline. CDR3 length: 12 amino acids. With 4 bases removed from V and 9 bases from J, the gap between germline ends came to 10 bases. In DNA form, the CDR3 reads TGCGCCAGCAGTGTTAATTTAGGTGAGCAGTTCTTC. It specifies CASSVNLGEQFF.

The sample holds a few counts of this clonotype. The genes are TRBV20-1 and TRBJ2-1, with TRBD2 matching 10 bases. V trimming: 6 bases; J trimming: 4 bases; junction bases outside the gene matches: 3. CDR3 length: 13 residues. CDR1 and CDR2 from the germline V gene are DFQATT and SNEGSKA (reference sequence). CDR3 bases: TGCAGTGCGGGACTAGCGATTTACAATGAGCAGTTCTTC. Amino acids: CSAGLAIYNEQFF.

This clonotype was found a few times. The chain joins TRBV6-2 or TRBV6-3 to TRBJ2-5; 7 bases align to TRBD1. The germline gives CDR1 MNHEY, CDR2 SVGEGT. This CDR3 contains 14 residues. Losses at the gene ends were 7 bases for V and 1 base for J; bases not matched to a gene: 6. The chain's CDR3 is CASTSRDSQETQYF. CDR3 in DNA: TGTGCCAGCACATCCCGGGACAGCCAAGAGACCCAGTACTTC.

This clonotype was counted ten times or more. The chain carries TRBV29-1 and TRBJ1-1; D unresolved. The V and J ends lost 4 bases and 1 base respectively, with 16 bases between them. Germline V lookup: CDR1 SQVTM, CDR2 ANQGSEA. The CDR3 has 15 amino acids. DNA for the CDR3: TGCAGCGTTGGGGGAGGTGGGCACTCGAACACTGAAGCTTTCTTT. It specifies CSVGGGGHSNTEAFF.

V is TRBV20-1 and J is TRBJ2-7; D gene uncertain. This CDR3 contains 12 residues. V was pared by 3 bases and J by 2 bases, with 8 bases between. The V gene's germline CDR1 is DFQATT and CDR2 SNEGSKA (reference sequence). The CDR3 is CSASRPAYEQYF. As DNA, the CDR3 is TGCAGTGCTAGTCGGCCCGCCTACGAGCAGTACTTC.

The rearrangement uses TRBV6-5 and TRBJ1-4; 11 bases are a match to TRBD1. CDR1 is MNHEY, CDR2 SVGAGI, per germline. The J segment lost 8 bases and the V segment lost 2 bases, leaving 7 bases of the junction unmatched. The CDR3 totals 16 residues. DNA of the CDR3: TGTGCCAGCAGTTACCGGGACAGGGGGGCCAGCGAAAAACTGTTTTTT. It is translated as CASSYRDRGASEKLFF.

The chain recombines TRBV20-1 with TRBJ2-7; no definite D call. Trimming left V 4 bases short and J 7 bases short, with 11 bases between. Germline values: CDR1 DFQATT, CDR2 SNEGSKA (reference sequence). The CDR3 extends over 11 amino acids. This CDR3 is CSAKQPREQYF. DNA of the CDR3: TGCAGTGCTAAGCAGCCACGAGAGCAGTACTTC.

V usage is TRBV30 and J usage is TRBJ1-1; 9 nucleotides line up with TRBD1. Germline CDR1 GTSNPN, CDR2 SVGIG (reference sequence). V shed 1 base, J shed 7 bases, and the junction held 13 bases outside the gene matches. The CDR3 length is 16 residues. In nucleotides, the CDR3 is TGTGCCTGGAGTGCCTATCCCCCTGGGACAGGGTATGAAGCTTTCTTT. This sequence encodes CAWSAYPPGTGYEAFF. Full variable domain (outside the CDR3, taken from reference TRBV30 and TRBJ1-1): SQTIHQWPATLVQPVGSPLSLECTVEGTSNPNLYWYRQAAGRGLQLLFYSVGIGQISSEVPQNLSASRPQDRQFILSSKKLLLSDSGFYLCAWSAYPPGTGYEAFFGQGTRLTVV.

The V call is TRBV11-2, the J call TRBJ1-4, with 7 bases matching TRBD1. The CDR3 length is 14 residues. The V gene's germline CDR1 is SGHAT and CDR2 FQNNGV. V shed 4 bases and J 8 bases; nucleotides not matched to a gene: 7. Here the CDR3 DNA reads TGTGCCAGCAGCTCCGTGGACAGGAGGGAAAAACTGTTTTTT. Protein product: CASSSVDRREKLFF.

This clonotype showed up many times. This chain joins TRBV5-1 and TRBJ2-5; the match to TRBD1 covers 7 bases. CDR1 is SGHRS and CDR2 is YFSETQ in the germline V gene. V gave up 4 bases and J gave up 1 base; unmatched junction bases: 1. The CDR3 sequence is 13 residues long. For the CDR3, the DNA is TGCGCCAGCAGCGGGGACAGCCAAGAGACCCAGTACTTC. It yields the protein CASSGDSQETQYF.

This rearrangement joins TRBV20-1 to TRBJ1-2; D uncertain. Germline values: CDR1 DFQATT, CDR2 SNEGSKA (reference sequence). V was clipped by 1 base and J by 1 base, with 7 bases between them. The CDR3 runs to 13 residues. The CDR3 loop is CSARVSSNYGYTF. In DNA form, the CDR3 reads TGCAGTGCTAGAGTTAGCAGTAACTATGGCTACACCTTC.

There are many counts of this clonotype. The chain has TRBV2 and TRBJ2-5; D is uncertain. This CDR3 contains 12 residues. Germline V gene lookup returns CDR1 SNHLY and CDR2 FYNNEI. V lost 5 bases to trimming and J lost 5 bases, with 9 bases between them. The CDR3 loop is CASSYSQETQYF. For the CDR3, the DNA is TGTGCCAGCAGTTACAGCCAGGAGACCCAGTACTTC. Full variable domain (remainder filled in from reference TRBV2 and TRBJ2-5): EPEVTQTPSHQVTQMGQEVILRCVPISNHLYFYWYRQILGQKVEFLVSFYNNEISEKSEIFDDQFSVERPDGSNFTLKIRSTKLEDSAMYFCASSYSQETQYFGPGTRLLVL.

The chain links TRBV3-1 to TRBJ2-7; TRBD2 matches 9 bases. CDR3 length equals 14 residues. Germline V gene lookup returns CDR1 LGHDT and CDR2 YNNKEL (reference sequence). With 3 bases clipped from V and 4 bases from J, the junction kept 4 bases outside the gene matches. The CDR3 is CASSHAGGTYEQYF. The CDR3, as DNA: TGTGCCAGCAGCCATGCGGGGGGGACTTACGAGCAGTACTTC.

The chain recombines TRBV7-3 with TRBJ2-1, with 8 bases that match TRBD2. Germline values: CDR1 SGHTA, CDR2 FQGTGA. The J segment lost 0 bases and the V segment lost 1 base, leaving 2 bases of the junction unmatched. CDR3 length equals 16 residues. Here the CDR3 reads CASSLIGGGSYNEQFF. The CDR3, as DNA: TGTGCCAGCAGCTTAATCGGGGGGGGCTCCTACAATGAGCAGTTCTTC.

This rearrangement joins TRBV20-1 to TRBJ1-2, with 8 bases matching TRBD1. Trimming cost V 3 bases and J 7 bases; bases outside gene matches: 13. Germline CDR1 DFQATT, CDR2 SNEGSKA (reference sequence). This CDR3 region has 15 residues. CDR3 region: CSASPRTGSERGYTF. CDR3 sequence (DNA): TGCAGTGCTAGTCCTCGGACAGGGTCGGAGCGTGGCTACACCTTC.

The chain couples TRBV20-1 to TRBJ2-1; no definite D call. Trimming stripped 3 bases from V and 7 bases from J, with 13 bases between. This CDR3 spans 13 amino acids. Germline loops: CDR1 DFQATT, CDR2 SNEGSKA (reference sequence). The CDR3: CSASLFATNEQFF. The CDR3 DNA is TGCAGTGCTAGTCTCTTTGCGACGAATGAGCAGTTCTTC.

The chain uses TRBV23-1 and TRBJ1-1; the match to TRBD1 covers 8 bases. TRBV23-1 is flagged as an ORF with uncertain function. With V trimmed by 3 bases and J by 3 bases, 6 bases remained unmatched. This CDR3 comprises 15 residues. CDR3 nucleotides: TGCGCCAGCAGTCATCAAACAGGGGGGGACACTGAAGCTTTCTTT. Amino acids: CASSHQTGGDTEAFF.

This clonotype was picked up a small number of times. V usage is TRBV6-6 and J usage is TRBJ2-7; the D is unclear. Per the germline V gene, CDR1 is MNHNY and CDR2 is SVGAGI (reference sequence). V was cut by 4 bases and J by 8 bases, with 12 bases left in between. The CDR3 spans 12 residues. The CDR3 nucleotides are TGTGCCAGCAGTTTAGACGGTCTCAAGCAGTACTTC. Translation gives CASSLDGLKQYF.

This clonotype was seen repeatedly, ten times or more. V usage is TRBV12-3 or TRBV12-4 and J usage is TRBJ1-2; tentative D call: TRBD1 (6 bases). The V end was cut by 5 bases, the J end by 7 bases, with 20 bases between. CDR3 length: 15 amino acids. The CDR3 loop reads CASSLARQAGGGYTF. The CDR3 DNA sequence: TGTGCCAGCAGTCTCGCTCGACAGGCCGGCGGTGGCTACACCTTC.

The V gene is TRBV9, the J gene TRBJ1-2; 9 nucleotides align to TRBD1. The CDR3 length is 14 residues. Per germline, CDR1 SGDLS and CDR2 YYNGEE. Trimming took 3 bases from V and 5 from J; bases not matched to a gene: 5. The CDR3 DNA reads TGTGCCAGCAGCGCCGGGACAGGGAGATATGGCTACACCTTC. Amino acid sequence: CASSAGTGRYGYTF. Combining the CDR3 with reference TRBV9 and TRBJ1-2 gives the whole variable domain DSGVTQTPKHLITATGQRVTLRCSPRSGDLSVYWYQQSLDQGLQFLIQYYNGEERAKGNILERFSAQQFPDLHSELNLSSLELGDSALYFCASSAGTGRYGYTFGSGTRLTVV.

This clonotype occurred a few times. The CDR3 loop reads CASSVGGGGARNEQFF. CDR3 sequence (DNA): TGTGCCAGCAGCGTAGGAGGCGGGGGGGCCCGCAATGAGCAGTTCTTC. The chain combines TRBV9 with TRBJ2-1, with 9 bases lining up with TRBD2. Germline CDR1 and CDR2: SGDLS and YYNGEE. After removal of 0 bases from V and 6 bases from J, the junction contained 7 bases not matched to a gene. The CDR3 consists of 16 residues.

The chain is built from TRBV5-1 and TRBJ2-7; the D gene is possibly TRBD1 (5 bases). CDR3 length equals 15 residues. Trimming removed 3 bases at V and 7 bases at J, with 20 bases between. CDR1 is SGHRS and CDR2 is YFSETQ in the germline V gene. CDR3 DNA: TGCGCCAGCAGCTCACCAGGGTCCCTTGTGGGGGAGCAGTACTTC. As protein: CASSSPGSLVGEQYF.

This clonotype has more than one count but fewer than ten. As DNA, the CDR3 is TGTGCCAGCAGTTTTTCAGACGGTGGCTACACCTTC. Translation gives CASSFSDGGYTF. The chain recombines TRBV12-3 or TRBV12-4 with TRBJ1-2; D unclear. The V end lost 3 bases, the J end lost 7 bases, and 9 bases lay between the germline ends. The CDR3 totals 12 residues.

The table lists this clonotype with a few counts. The V call is TRBV5-5, the J call TRBJ1-1, with a tentative D call TRBD1 (5 bases). This CDR3 is built from 14 residues. Germline CDR1 reads SGHKS; CDR2 reads YYEKEE (reference sequence). Between the trimmed V and J ends, which lost 5 bases and 4 bases, there was a span of 15 bases. The DNA of the CDR3 is TGTGCCAGCAGATGGGACTGGAGGAGCACTGAAGCTTTCTTT. As protein: CASRWDWRSTEAFF.

The chain links TRBV6-5 to TRBJ1-1, with no clear D. Between the trimmed V and J ends, which lost 0 bases and 1 base, there was a span of 9 bases. Germline V gene data show CDR1 as MNHEY and CDR2 as SVGAGI. The CDR3 consists of 15 residues. The CDR3 nucleotides are TGTGCCAGCAGTTACTCGGGGTACAAGAACACTGAAGCTTTCTTT. Amino acids: CASSYSGYKNTEAFF.

This rearrangement joins TRBV19 to TRBJ1-1; TRBD1 aligns across 9 bases. Trimming removed 6 bases from V and 4 bases from J; junction bases left unmatched: 9. Germline CDR1 is LNHDA and CDR2 is SQIVND (reference sequence). The CDR3 runs 15 residues. The CDR3 sequence: CASSPTGGWGTEAFF. The DNA of the CDR3 is TGTGCCAGTAGCCCTACAGGGGGCTGGGGCACTGAAGCTTTCTTT.

V usage is TRBV5-4 and J usage is TRBJ2-1, with D unresolved. CDR1 and CDR2 from the germline V gene are SGHNT and YYREEE (reference sequence). Trimming left V 0 bases short and J 10 bases short, with 8 bases between. The CDR3 loop spans 12 amino acids. Here the CDR3 DNA reads TGTGCCAGCAGCTTGGGACACCAGGAGCAGTTCTTC. It translates to CASSLGHQEQFF.

This clonotype appeared a few times. The chain couples TRBV4-2 to TRBJ2-2, with TRBD2 identical over 10 bases. V lost 0 bases and J lost 6; bases outside the gene matches: 4. The germline CDR1 and CDR2 sequences are LGHNA and YNFKEQ. The CDR3 totals 16 residues. The CDR3, as DNA: TGTGCCAGCAGCCAAGATCGCAGCGGGGGGGCCGGGGAGCTGTTTTTT. It is translated as CASSQDRSGGAGELFF.